These 14 T cell receptor beta chains were sequenced from one sample in a study of blood T cell repertoires in COVID-19. Libraries were prepared by immunoSEQ multiplex PCR; TCRdb keeps only in-frame clonotypes and omits some of them. The sample comprises some 240,000 clones, roughly 92% of which are singletons, and 0.65% to 0.85% rests with the top ten. The sequenced material came from peripheral blood. These receptors originate from a man aged 55 to 70 with COVID-19, enrolled during active disease.

The rearrangement links TRBV5-6 to TRBJ1-2; 7 bases align to TRBD1. The germline gives CDR1 SGHDT, CDR2 YYEEEE. This CDR3 is 13 amino acids long. The trim removed 2 bases at V and 3 bases at J, leaving 1 base unmatched. The CDR3 sequence: CASSFQGDYGYTF. In nucleotides, the CDR3 is TGTGCCAGCAGCTTCCAGGGGGACTATGGCTACACCTTC.

This chain connects TRBV20-1 to TRBJ2-3; 10 bases are shared with TRBD2. Germline V gene data show CDR1 as DFQATT and CDR2 as SNEGSKA (reference sequence). CDR3 length equals 17 residues. The CDR3 loop reads CSPSTLAGGARTDTQYF. CDR3 bases: TGCAGCCCTAGTACTTTAGCGGGGGGCGCGCGGACAGATACGCAGTATTTT.

J is TRBJ2-1 and V is TRBV7-9, with 7 bases identical to TRBD1. CDR1 is SEHNR, CDR2 FQNEAQ, per germline (reference sequence). CDR3 length: 14 residues. Trimming at V came to 5 bases and at J to 1 base, leaving 2 bases not matched to a gene. The CDR3: CASSLTGSYNEQFF. DNA of the CDR3: TGTGCCAGCAGCCTGACAGGGTCCTACAATGAGCAGTTCTTC. Together with reference TRBV7-9 and TRBJ2-1, the CDR3 gives the full variable domain: DTGVSQNPRHKITKRGQNVTFRCDPISEHNRLYWYRQTLGQGPEFLTYFQNEAQLEKSRLLSDRFSAERPKGSFSTLEIQRTEQGDSAMYLCASSLTGSYNEQFFGPGTRLTVL.

The rearrangement joins TRBV7-3 to TRBJ1-1; D uncertain. The germline V gene has CDR1 SGHTA and CDR2 FQGTGA. Trimming took off 2 bases at V and 5 bases at J, with 15 bases between the two ends. The CDR3 is 15 amino acids. CDR3 DNA: TGTGCCAGCAGCTTAGCGTTCAATGGGCGTACTGAAGCTTTCTTT. Its translation: CASSLAFNGRTEAFF.

The chain links TRBV14 to TRBJ1-2; maybe TRBD1 (5 bases). Trimming pared 1 base from V and 6 bases from J, leaving 9 bases between. The CDR3 consists of 13 residues. Germline V gene data show CDR1 as SGHDN and CDR2 as FVKESK. CDR3 sequence reads: CASSQGQGHGYTF. The CDR3 DNA sequence: TGTGCCAGCAGCCAAGGGCAGGGTCATGGCTACACCTTC. The whole variable domain, remainder taken from reference TRBV14 and TRBJ1-2, is EAGVTQFPSHSVIEKGQTVTLRCDPISGHDNLYWYRRVMGKEIKFLLHFVKESKQDESGMPNNRFLAERTGGTYSTLKVQPAELEDSGVYFCASSQGQGHGYTFGSGTRLTVV.

J is TRBJ1-1 and V is TRBV20-1; D is unresolved. The CDR3 runs to 15 residues. Germline V CDR1 and CDR2: DFQATT, SNEGSKA (reference sequence). Trimming cost V 3 bases and J 1 base, with 15 bases left between them. The CDR3 spells CSASSVTAPNTEAFF. The CDR3 DNA reads as TGCAGTGCTAGTTCGGTTACAGCCCCGAACACTGAAGCTTTCTTT.

This clone came up once. The chain employs TRBV6-2 or TRBV6-3 and TRBJ2-1; weak D call: TRBD1 (5 bases). The V end lost 2 bases, the J end lost 9 bases, and 5 bases lay between the germline ends. Germline V gene data show CDR1 as MNHEY and CDR2 as SVGEGT. This CDR3 region has 11 residues. CDR3 DNA sequence: TGTGCCAGCAGTTACAGGGGTGAGCAGTTCTTC. Amino acid sequence: CASSYRGEQFF.

The rearrangement links TRBV7-3 to TRBJ2-4; TRBD2 is a possible D gene (6 bases). The length of the CDR3 is 13 residues. Germline lookup yields CDR1 SGHTA and CDR2 FQGTGA. V was trimmed by 5 bases and J by 6 bases, leaving 11 bases between them. The CDR3 loop is CASSQYGGNIQYF. CDR3 nucleotide sequence: TGTGCCAGCAGCCAATACGGGGGAAACATTCAGTACTTC.

The CDR3 DNA sequence: TGTGCCAGCAGTGACGGGTTTTCGGCGGTTGGCCGGAACACTGAAGCTTTCTTT. It specifies CASSDGFSAVGRNTEAFF. V is TRBV6-1 and J is TRBJ1-1, with D unclear. The V gene's germline CDR1 is MNHNS and CDR2 SASEGT. The CDR3 extends over 18 amino acids. Trimming took 3 bases from V and 1 from J, leaving 21 bases between them.

This chain connects TRBV15 to TRBJ2-3, with 9 bases lining up with TRBD1. Trimming removed 6 bases from V and 0 bases from J; junction bases left unmatched: 28. The CDR3 extends over 23 amino acids. The germline V gene has CDR1 LNHNV and CDR2 YYDKDF (reference sequence). The CDR3, as DNA: TGTGCCACCAGTAGACCAATGGCGGAAGGGGCCATGAGACAGGGGGAGAGCACAGATACGCAGTATTTT. Translating gives CATSRPMAEGAMRQGESTDTQYF.

The rearrangement joins TRBV9 to TRBJ1-3; TRBD1 is a possible D gene (5 bases). This CDR3 has 16 residues. Looked up from germline, CDR1 is SGDLS and CDR2 is YYNGEE. Trimming removed 4 bases at V and 3 bases at J, with 17 bases between. DNA of the CDR3: TGTGCCAGCAGCCCCCTTCCAGGGTCGGGTGGAAACACCATATATTTT. Its protein is CASSPLPGSGGNTIYF.

V is TRBV5-5 and J is TRBJ2-2; 11 bases align to TRBD1. The CDR3 totals 16 residues. Trimming cost V 3 bases and J 6 bases; bases outside gene matches: 7. Germline V lookup: CDR1 SGHKS, CDR2 YYEKEE (reference sequence). The CDR3 is CASSSPGQGVPGELFF. The CDR3 nucleotides read TGTGCCAGCAGCTCACCGGGACAGGGGGTTCCCGGGGAGCTGTTTTTT. The full variable domain, with the rest looked up from reference TRBV5-5 and TRBJ2-2, is DAGVTQSPTHLIKTRGQQVTLRCSPISGHKSVSWYQQVLGQGPQFIFQYYEKEERGRGNFPDRFSARQFPNYSSELNVNALLLGDSALYLCASSSPGQGVPGELFFGEGSRLTVL.

This rearrangement joins TRBV7-2 to TRBJ1-1; D unresolved. Looked up from germline, CDR1 is SGHTA and CDR2 is FQGNSA. This CDR3 has 13 amino acids. V lost 6 bases, J lost 11 bases, and 19 bases lay in between. The CDR3 coding sequence is TGTGCCAGCAGTACGGAGCGGGCTACATCGGCTTTCTTT. Residues: CASSTERATSAFF.

This chain connects TRBV7-9 to TRBJ1-1; D is unclear. CDR1 is SEHNR, CDR2 FQNEAQ, per germline (reference sequence). The CDR3 totals 11 residues. V was shortened by 2 bases and J by 7 bases, with 5 bases between the two germline ends. The CDR3 DNA sequence: TGTGCCAGCAGCTTATCACTTGAAGCTTTCTTT. Its protein product is CASSLSLEAFF.